This T cell receptor beta chain was obtained from a study of T-cell memory formation after mild COVID-19. The wider study: The two donors had largely donor-specific TCR clusters. General study results and limits: Pre-infection memory held some responding clones, suggesting pre-existing cross-reactive T cells responded. CD4/CD8 balance held among clones contracting day 15 to 85, and later expanders leaned CD4+.

This clonotype was detected a few times. The antigen is unknown. The CDR3 is made up of 16 amino acids. J was trimmed by 2 bases and V by 4 bases; bases with no gene match: 7. Germline-derived CDR1 and CDR2 are SGHTS and YDEGEE. MiXCR, run by TCRdb on the 5' RACE reads, gives a single entry per CDR3 protein. The sample includes about 210,000 distinct CDR3 sequences, over 9.5% of them seen just once. Material: PBMCs or a T cell subset sorted from them (not recorded which). The origin of this receptor is a man younger than 35 who had mild COVID-19 (a few samples of this study predate the infection). Cell type and time point are not known. This chain uses TRBV5-8 with TRBJ1-3, with 9 positions matching TRBD1. CDR3: CASSRTGDLAGNTIYF. The DNA for the CDR3 is TGTGCCAGCAGCAGGACAGGGGACCTCGCTGGAAACACCATATATTTT.